The 13 T cell receptor beta chains in this list originate from one sample, sequenced in a study of shared clonotypes between healthy human individuals. Libraries were prepared by immunoSEQ multiplex PCR; TCRdb keeps only in-frame clonotypes and omits some of them. The sample records 200,000 to 250,000 clones, 65% being singletons. The specimen was memory CD4+ T cells sorted from blood. As to subset: CD45RA-negative fraction. The source of these receptors is a man under 40 in good health.

This clone was counted between two and nine times. The V and J genes are TRBV7-2 and TRBJ1-5; a possible D gene is TRBD1 (5 bases). Trimming left V 6 bases short and J 6 bases short, with 12 bases between. This CDR3 contains 13 residues. Germline V CDR1 and CDR2: SGHTA, FQGNSA. Here the CDR3 reads CASRGPGGQPQHF. The CDR3 DNA is TGTGCCAGCAGAGGTCCTGGGGGTCAGCCCCAGCATTTT.

This clone has only a few counts. The chain's CDR3 is CASSPGGQGQPQHF. Written as DNA, the CDR3 is TGTGCCAGCTCACCGGGGGGGCAGGGGCAGCCCCAGCATTTT. J is TRBJ1-5 and V is TRBV18, with a possible D match to TRBD1 (6 bases). Germline assignment: CDR1 KGHSH and CDR2 LQKENI. V was clipped by 3 bases and J by 7 bases, with 13 bases between them. This CDR3 spans 14 amino acids.

This rearrangement joins TRBV10-2 to TRBJ2-7, with 9 bases lining up with TRBD1. Germline CDR1 and CDR2: WSHSY and SAAADI. Trimming removed 2 bases from V and 3 bases from J; junction bases left unmatched: 8. This CDR3 contains 16 residues. This CDR3 is CASSEPGQGSNYEQYF. The CDR3, as DNA: TGCGCCAGCAGTGAGCCTGGACAGGGGTCGAACTACGAGCAGTACTTC.

The rearrangement joins TRBV30 to TRBJ1-5, with a tentative D call TRBD1 (6 bases). This CDR3 has 14 amino acids. Germline lookup yields CDR1 GTSNPN and CDR2 SVGIG (reference sequence). Trimming took off 1 base at V and 5 bases at J, with 12 bases between the two ends. CDR3 DNA: TGTGCCTGGAGTGCAGGGGTTGGATATCAGCCCCAGCATTTT. Amino acid sequence: CAWSAGVGYQPQHF.

In this sample, this clone turned up once. It may be a read error: a sequence one base away is much more abundant. This chain's CDR3 is CASSTSGSSYNEQFF. The DNA for the CDR3 is TGTGCCAGCAGCACTAGCGGGAGCTCCTACAATGAGCAGTTCTTC. The rearrangement uses TRBV7-7 and TRBJ2-1, with TRBD2 identical over 11 bases. From germline, CDR1 is SSHAT and CDR2 FNYEAQ (reference sequence). CDR3 length: 15 residues. V was pared by 5 bases and J by 0 bases, with 0 bases of the junction left unmatched.

V gene TRBV29-1 combines with J gene TRBJ1-5; TRBD1 might be the D (5 bases). V shed 6 bases and J shed 6 bases, with 18 bases lying between them. The CDR3 contains 14 residues. The germline V gene has CDR1 SQVTM and CDR2 ANQGSEA. The CDR3 here is CSVAWGNVGQPQHF. The CDR3 region has the DNA TGCAGCGTCGCCTGGGGGAACGTCGGTCAGCCCCAGCATTTT. The full variable domain, with the rest looked up from reference TRBV29-1 and TRBJ1-5, is SAVISQKPSRDICQRGTSLTIQCQVDSQVTMMFWYRQQPGQSLTLIATANQGSEATYESGFVIDKFPISRPNLTFSTLTVSNMSPEDSSIYLCSVAWGNVGQPQHFGDGTRLSIL.

The CDR3 sequence: CASSPPGQGHTEAFF. As DNA, the CDR3 is TGTGCCAGCAGCCCACCCGGACAGGGCCACACTGAAGCTTTCTTT. This chain connects TRBV2 to TRBJ1-1, with 8 bases identical to TRBD1. The V and J ends lost 6 bases and 3 bases, in that order; junction bases with no gene match: 9. The CDR3 is 15 amino acids. Germline loops: CDR1 SNHLY, CDR2 FYNNEI.

The CDR3 here is CASSLGDRGPTYNEQFF. CDR3 coding DNA: TGTGCCAGCAGTTTAGGGGACAGGGGACCGACCTACAATGAGCAGTTCTTC. The rearrangement joins TRBV28 to TRBJ2-1; 10 bases line up with TRBD1. Germline V CDR1 and CDR2: MDHEN, SYDVKM. The junction had 6 bases not matched to a gene; V was cut back by 2 bases and J by 2 bases. The CDR3 spans 17 residues.

Worth noting for this clone: Other DNA sequences from this sample encode an identical CDR3 as well. This chain uses TRBV2 with TRBJ2-3; 8 bases map to TRBD2. With 5 bases clipped from V and 0 bases from J, the junction kept 4 bases outside the gene matches. The CDR3 spans 15 residues. Germline V CDR1 and CDR2: SNHLY, FYNNEI. The CDR3 loop reads CASSRAGVSTDTQYF. CDR3 bases: TGTGCCAGCAGTCGAGCGGGAGTTAGCACAGATACGCAGTATTTT. The full variable domain, its missing parts supplied by reference TRBV2 and TRBJ2-3, is EPEVTQTPSHQVTQMGQEVILRCVPISNHLYFYWYRQILGQKVEFLVSFYNNEISEKSEIFDDQFSVERPDGSNFTLKIRSTKLEDSAMYFCASSRAGVSTDTQYFGPGTRLTVL.

J is TRBJ1-5 and V is TRBV12-2. TRBV12-2 is a pseudogene. The CDR3 is made up of 16 amino acids. CDR3 bases: TGTGCAAGTCGCTTAAATCCGGAGGGTAGCAATCAGCCCCAGCATTTT. Its protein product is CASRLNPEGSNQPQHF.

This clone occurred once. A read error is the likely source, as a far larger clone sits one nucleotide away. CDR3 coding DNA: TGCGCCAGCAGACTAGCGGGACAAAAGACCCAGTACTTC. Protein product: CASRLAGQKTQYF. This sequence joins TRBV10-2 and TRBJ2-5, with TRBD2 identical over 10 bases. This CDR3 has 13 residues. Germline V gives CDR1 WSHSY, CDR2 SAAADI. Unmatched junction bases numbered 4, after V lost 6 bases and J lost 6 bases.

This clone was observed a handful of times. The chain recombines TRBV27 with TRBJ2-3; TRBD2 might be the D (5 bases). The germline CDR1 and CDR2 sequences are MNHEY and SMNVEV (reference sequence). This CDR3 is 15 amino acids long. Deletions cut 5 bases from V and 4 bases from J, with 16 bases between. The CDR3, as DNA: TGTGCCAGCAGTAACCGGGATCCTCGGTCAGATACGCAGTATTTT. Its translation: CASSNRDPRSDTQYF.

The rearrangement joins TRBV7-2 to TRBJ2-7, with 11 positions matching TRBD2. Germline V gene lookup returns CDR1 SGHTA and CDR2 FQGNSA. The CDR3 runs to 15 residues. Trimming took 5 bases from V and 6 from J; bases not matched to a gene: 9. The CDR3 nucleotides are TGTGCCAGCAGCAATTTAGCGGGAGGGCTTGGCGAGCAGTACTTC. This sequence encodes CASSNLAGGLGEQYF.